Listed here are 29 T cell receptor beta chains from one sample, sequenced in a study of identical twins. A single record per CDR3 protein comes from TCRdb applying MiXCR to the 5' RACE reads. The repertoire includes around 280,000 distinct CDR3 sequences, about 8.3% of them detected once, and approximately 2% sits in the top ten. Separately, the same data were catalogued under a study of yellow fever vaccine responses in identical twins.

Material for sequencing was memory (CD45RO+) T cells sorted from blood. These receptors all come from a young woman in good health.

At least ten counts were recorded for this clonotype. CDR3 sequence reads: CASSTGQEYYGYTF. CDR3 nucleotides: TGCGCCAGCAGCACGGGACAGGAGTACTATGGCTACACCTTC. This chain joins TRBV5-1 and TRBJ1-2, with 8 positions matching TRBD1. Germline trimming cut 4 bases from V and 3 bases from J; bases unmatched to any gene: 5. In germline, CDR1 is SGHRS, CDR2 YFSETQ. This CDR3 comprises 14 residues. Full variable domain (remainder filled in from reference TRBV5-1 and TRBJ1-2): KAGVTQTPRYLIKTRGQQVTLSCSPISGHRSVSWYQQTPGQGLQFLFEYFSETQRNKGNFPGRFSGRQFSNSRSEMNVSTLELGDSALYLCASSTGQEYYGYTFGSGTRLTVV.

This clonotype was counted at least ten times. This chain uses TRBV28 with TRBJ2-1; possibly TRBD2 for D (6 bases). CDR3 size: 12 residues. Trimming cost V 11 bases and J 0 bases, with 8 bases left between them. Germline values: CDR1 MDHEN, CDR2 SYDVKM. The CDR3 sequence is CAAGGSYNEQFF. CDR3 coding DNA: TGTGCCGCCGGGGGCTCCTACAATGAGCAGTTCTTC.

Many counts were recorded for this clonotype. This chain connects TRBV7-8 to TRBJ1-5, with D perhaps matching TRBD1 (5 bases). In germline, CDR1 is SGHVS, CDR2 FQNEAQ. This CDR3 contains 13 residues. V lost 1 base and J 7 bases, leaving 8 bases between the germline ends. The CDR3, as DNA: TGTGCCAGCAGCTTAGGGTGGGACCAGCCCCAGCATTTT. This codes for CASSLGWDQPQHF.

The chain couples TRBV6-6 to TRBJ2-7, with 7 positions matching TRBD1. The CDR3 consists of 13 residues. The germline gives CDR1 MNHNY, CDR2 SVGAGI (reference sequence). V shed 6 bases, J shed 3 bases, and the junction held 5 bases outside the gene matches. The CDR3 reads CASSLGQNYEQYV. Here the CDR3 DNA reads TGTGCCAGCAGCTTGGGACAGAACTACGAGCAGTACGTC.

The CDR3 DNA reads as TGCAGTGCTAGAGATTCGCACCCGAACACTGAAGCTTTCTTT. This translates into CSARDSHPNTEAFF. This rearrangement joins TRBV20-1 to TRBJ1-1; D unresolved. Trimming took off 0 bases at V and 1 base at J, with 9 bases between the two ends. This CDR3 comprises 14 residues. Per germline, CDR1 DFQATT and CDR2 SNEGSKA (reference sequence).

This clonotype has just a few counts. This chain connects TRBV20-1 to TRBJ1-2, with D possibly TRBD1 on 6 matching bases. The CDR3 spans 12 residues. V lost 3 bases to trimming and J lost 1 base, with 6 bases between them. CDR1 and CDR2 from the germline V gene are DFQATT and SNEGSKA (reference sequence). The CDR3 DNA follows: TGCAGTGCTAGGGACAGTAACTATGGCTACACCTTC. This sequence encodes CSARDSNYGYTF.

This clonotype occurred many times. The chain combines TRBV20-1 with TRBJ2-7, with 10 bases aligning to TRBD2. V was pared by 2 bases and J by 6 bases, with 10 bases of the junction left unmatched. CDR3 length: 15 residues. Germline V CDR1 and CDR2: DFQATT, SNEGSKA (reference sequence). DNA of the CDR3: TGCAGTGCTAGATCAGTAGCGGGAGGTTGGGGCGAGCAGTACTTC. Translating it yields CSARSVAGGWGEQYF.

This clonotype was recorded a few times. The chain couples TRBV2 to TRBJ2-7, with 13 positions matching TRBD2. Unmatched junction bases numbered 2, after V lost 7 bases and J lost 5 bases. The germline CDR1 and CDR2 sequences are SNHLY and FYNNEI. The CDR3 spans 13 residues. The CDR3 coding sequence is TGTGCCAGCAAGGGACTAGCGGGAAACGAGCAGTACTTC. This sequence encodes CASKGLAGNEQYF.

The CDR3 reads CASSLANGLANTGELFF. CDR3 coding DNA: TGCGCCAGCAGCTTGGCCAACGGACTAGCGAACACCGGGGAGCTGTTTTTT. The gene calls are TRBV5-1 and TRBJ2-2; 7 nucleotides match TRBD2. V shed 0 bases and J 0 bases; nucleotides not matched to a gene: 5. Germline loops: CDR1 SGHRS, CDR2 YFSETQ. The CDR3 has 17 residues.

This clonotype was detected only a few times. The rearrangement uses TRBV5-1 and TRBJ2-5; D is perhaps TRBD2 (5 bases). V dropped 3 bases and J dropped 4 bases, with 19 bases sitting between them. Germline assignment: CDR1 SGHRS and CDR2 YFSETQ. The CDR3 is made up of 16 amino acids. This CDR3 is CASSSNLGGAGETQYF. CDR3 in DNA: TGCGCCAGCAGCTCTAACCTGGGCGGCGCGGGAGAGACCCAGTACTTC. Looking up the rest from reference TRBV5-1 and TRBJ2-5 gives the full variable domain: KAGVTQTPRYLIKTRGQQVTLSCSPISGHRSVSWYQQTPGQGLQFLFEYFSETQRNKGNFPGRFSGRQFSNSRSEMNVSTLELGDSALYLCASSSNLGGAGETQYFGPGTRLLVL.

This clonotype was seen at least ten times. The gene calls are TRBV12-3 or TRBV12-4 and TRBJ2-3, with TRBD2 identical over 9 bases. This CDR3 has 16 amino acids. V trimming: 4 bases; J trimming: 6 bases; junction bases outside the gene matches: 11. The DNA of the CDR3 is TGTGCCAGCAGTTACACCGTGGTAGCGGGGGCGGATACGCAGTATTTT. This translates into CASSYTVVAGADTQYF.

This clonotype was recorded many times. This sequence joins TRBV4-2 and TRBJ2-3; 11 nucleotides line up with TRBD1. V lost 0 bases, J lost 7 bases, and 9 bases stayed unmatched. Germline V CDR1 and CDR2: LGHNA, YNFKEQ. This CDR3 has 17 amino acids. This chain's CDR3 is CASSQDRTGGSVYTQYF. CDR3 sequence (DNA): TGTGCCAGCAGCCAAGATCGGACAGGGGGCTCCGTTTATACGCAGTATTTT.

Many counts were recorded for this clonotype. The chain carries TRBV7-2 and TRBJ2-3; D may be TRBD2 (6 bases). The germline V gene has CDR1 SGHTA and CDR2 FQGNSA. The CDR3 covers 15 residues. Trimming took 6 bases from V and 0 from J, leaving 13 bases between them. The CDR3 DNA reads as TGTGCCAGCAGGCCGCAACTAGCTAGCACAGATACGCAGTATTTT. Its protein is CASRPQLASTDTQYF.

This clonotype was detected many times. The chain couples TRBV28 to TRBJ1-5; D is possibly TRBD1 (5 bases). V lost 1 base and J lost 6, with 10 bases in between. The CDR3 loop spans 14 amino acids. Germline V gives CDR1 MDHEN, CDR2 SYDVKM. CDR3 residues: CASSLLQARQPQHF. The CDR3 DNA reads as TGTGCCAGCAGTTTATTACAGGCACGTCAGCCCCAGCATTTT.

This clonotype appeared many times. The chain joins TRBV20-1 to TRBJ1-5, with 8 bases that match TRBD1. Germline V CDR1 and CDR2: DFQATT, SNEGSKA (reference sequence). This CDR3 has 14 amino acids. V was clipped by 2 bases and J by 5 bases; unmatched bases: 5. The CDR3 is CSARQGTGHQPQHF. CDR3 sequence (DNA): TGCAGTGCTAGACAAGGGACAGGCCATCAGCCCCAGCATTTT.

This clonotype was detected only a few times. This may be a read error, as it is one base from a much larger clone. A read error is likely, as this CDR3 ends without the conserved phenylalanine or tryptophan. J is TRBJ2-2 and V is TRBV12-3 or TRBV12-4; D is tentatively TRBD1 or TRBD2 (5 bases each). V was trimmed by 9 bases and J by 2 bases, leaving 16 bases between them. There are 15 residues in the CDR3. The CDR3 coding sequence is TGTGCCAGTACCTTCGGGACGCTAAACACCGGGGAGCTGTTTCTT. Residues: CASTFGTLNTGELFL.

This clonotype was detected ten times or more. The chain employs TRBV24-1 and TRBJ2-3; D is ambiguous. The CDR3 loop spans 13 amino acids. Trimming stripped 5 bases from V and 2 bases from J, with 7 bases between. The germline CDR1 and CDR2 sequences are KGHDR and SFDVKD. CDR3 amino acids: CATSAQSTDTQYF. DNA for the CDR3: TGTGCCACCAGTGCGCAATCCACAGATACGCAGTATTTT.

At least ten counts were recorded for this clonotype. The CDR3 region has the DNA TGCGCCAGCAGCTTGACCGGGACAGGGACCGGCTACACCTTC. The encoded protein is CASSLTGTGTGYTF. The chain carries TRBV5-1 and TRBJ1-2; 9 nucleotides agree with TRBD1. Germline V gives CDR1 SGHRS, CDR2 YFSETQ. V was pared by 1 base and J by 8 bases, with 6 bases of the junction left unmatched. The CDR3 sequence is 14 residues long.

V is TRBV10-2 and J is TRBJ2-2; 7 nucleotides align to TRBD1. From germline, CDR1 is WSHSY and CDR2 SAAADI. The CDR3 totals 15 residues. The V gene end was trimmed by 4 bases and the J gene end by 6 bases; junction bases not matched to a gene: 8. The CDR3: CASSAPPDRAGELFF. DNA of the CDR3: TGCGCCAGCAGTGCTCCCCCCGACAGGGCCGGGGAGCTGTTTTTT.

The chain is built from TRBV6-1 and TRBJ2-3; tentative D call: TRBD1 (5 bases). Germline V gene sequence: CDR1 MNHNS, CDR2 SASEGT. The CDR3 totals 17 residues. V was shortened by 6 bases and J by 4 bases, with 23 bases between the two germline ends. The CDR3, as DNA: TGTGCCAGCAGCTCCCATGGGGCTATTCGTAGCCCAGATACGCAGTATTTT. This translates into CASSSHGAIRSPDTQYF.

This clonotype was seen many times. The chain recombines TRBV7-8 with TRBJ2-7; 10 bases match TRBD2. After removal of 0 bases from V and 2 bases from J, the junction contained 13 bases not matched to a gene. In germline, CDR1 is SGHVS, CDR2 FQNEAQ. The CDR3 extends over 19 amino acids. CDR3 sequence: CASSLAWGLNLAGAYEQYF. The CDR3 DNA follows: TGTGCCAGCAGCTTAGCGTGGGGGCTTAATCTAGCGGGGGCCTACGAGCAGTACTTC.

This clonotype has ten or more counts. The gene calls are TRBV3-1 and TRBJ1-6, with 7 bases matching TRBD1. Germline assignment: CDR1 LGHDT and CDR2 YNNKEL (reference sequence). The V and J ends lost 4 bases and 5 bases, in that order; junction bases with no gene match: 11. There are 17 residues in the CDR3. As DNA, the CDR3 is TGTGCCAGCAGCCGATTTCCCCCGGGACAGAATAATTCACCCCTCCACTTT. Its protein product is CASSRFPPGQNNSPLHF. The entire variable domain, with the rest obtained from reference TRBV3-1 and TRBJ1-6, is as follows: DTAVSQTPKYLVTQMGNDKSIKCEQNLGHDTMYWYKQDSKKFLKIMFSYNNKELIINETVPNRFSPKSPDKAHLNLHINSLELGDSAVYFCASSRFPPGQNNSPLHFGNGTRLTVT.

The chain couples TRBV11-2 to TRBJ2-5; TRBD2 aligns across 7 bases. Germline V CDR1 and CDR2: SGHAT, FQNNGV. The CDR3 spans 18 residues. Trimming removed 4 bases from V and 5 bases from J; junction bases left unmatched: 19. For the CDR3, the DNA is TGTGCCAGCAGCTCAATATGGGTCCCTACAGCGGGGAAGGAGACCCAGTACTTC. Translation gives CASSSIWVPTAGKETQYF.

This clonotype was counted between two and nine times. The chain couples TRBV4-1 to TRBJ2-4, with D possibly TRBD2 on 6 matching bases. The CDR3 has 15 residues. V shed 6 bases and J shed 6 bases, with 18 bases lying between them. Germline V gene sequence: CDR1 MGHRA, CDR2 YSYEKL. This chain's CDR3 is CASRPGVANGNIQYF. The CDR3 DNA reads TGCGCCAGCAGGCCGGGGGTAGCCAATGGAAACATTCAGTACTTC.

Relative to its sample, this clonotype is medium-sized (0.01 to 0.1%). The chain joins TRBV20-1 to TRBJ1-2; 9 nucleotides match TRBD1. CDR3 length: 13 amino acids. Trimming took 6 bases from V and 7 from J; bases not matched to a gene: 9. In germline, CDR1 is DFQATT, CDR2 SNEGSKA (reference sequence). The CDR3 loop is CSAAGQGNSGYTF. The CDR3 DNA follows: TGCAGTGCCGCCGGACAGGGGAATTCTGGCTACACCTTC.

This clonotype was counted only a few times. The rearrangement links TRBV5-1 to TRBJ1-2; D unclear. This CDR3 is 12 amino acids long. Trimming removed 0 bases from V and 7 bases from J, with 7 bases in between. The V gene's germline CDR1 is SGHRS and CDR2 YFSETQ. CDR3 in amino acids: CASSLGRFGYTF. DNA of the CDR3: TGCGCCAGCAGCTTGGGCAGGTTTGGCTACACCTTC.

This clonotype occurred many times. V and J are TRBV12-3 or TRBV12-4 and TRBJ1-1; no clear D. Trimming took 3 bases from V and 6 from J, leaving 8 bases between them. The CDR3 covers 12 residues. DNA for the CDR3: TGTGCCAGCAGTTTCGGGCTTGCTGAAGCTTTCTTT. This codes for CASSFGLAEAFF.

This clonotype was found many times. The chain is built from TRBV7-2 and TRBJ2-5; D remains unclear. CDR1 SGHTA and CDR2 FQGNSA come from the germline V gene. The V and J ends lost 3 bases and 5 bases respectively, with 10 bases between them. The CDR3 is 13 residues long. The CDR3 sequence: CASSFLGGETQYF. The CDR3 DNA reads TGTGCCAGCAGCTTTCTAGGTGGGGAGACCCAGTACTTC.

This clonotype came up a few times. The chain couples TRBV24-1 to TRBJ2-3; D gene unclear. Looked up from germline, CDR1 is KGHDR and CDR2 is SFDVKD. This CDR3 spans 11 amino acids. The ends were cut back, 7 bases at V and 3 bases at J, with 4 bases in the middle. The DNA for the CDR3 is TGTGCCACCAGCGAGACAGATACGCAGTATTTT. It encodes CATSETDTQYF.